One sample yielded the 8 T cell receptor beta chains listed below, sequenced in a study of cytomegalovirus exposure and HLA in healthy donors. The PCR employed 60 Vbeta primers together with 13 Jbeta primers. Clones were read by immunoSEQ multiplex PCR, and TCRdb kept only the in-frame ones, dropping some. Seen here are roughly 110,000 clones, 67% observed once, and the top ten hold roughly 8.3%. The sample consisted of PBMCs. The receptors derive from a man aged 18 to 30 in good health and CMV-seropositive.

CDR3 amino acids: CASRDSNSYEQYV. CDR3 DNA: TGTGCCAGCAGGGACAGCAACTCCTACGAGCAGTACGTC. The rearrangement links TRBV6-1 to TRBJ2-7, with a weak D call TRBD1 (6 bases). The length of the CDR3 is 13 residues. V lost 6 bases and J lost 0, with 9 bases in between. The V gene's germline CDR1 is MNHNS and CDR2 SASEGT.

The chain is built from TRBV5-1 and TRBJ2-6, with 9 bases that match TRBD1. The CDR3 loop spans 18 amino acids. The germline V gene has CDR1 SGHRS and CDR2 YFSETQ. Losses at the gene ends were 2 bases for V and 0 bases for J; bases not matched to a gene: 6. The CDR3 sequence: CASSFGTGGYSGANVLTF. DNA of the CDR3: TGCGCCAGCAGCTTTGGCACAGGGGGCTACTCTGGGGCCAACGTCCTGACTTTC.

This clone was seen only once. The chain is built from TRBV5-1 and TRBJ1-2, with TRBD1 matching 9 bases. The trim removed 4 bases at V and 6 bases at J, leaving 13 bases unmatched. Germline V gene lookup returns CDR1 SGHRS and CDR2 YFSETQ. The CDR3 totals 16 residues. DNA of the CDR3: TGCGCCAGCAGCGATTACGGGACAGGGTACTTAGATGGCTACACCTTC. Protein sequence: CASSDYGTGYLDGYTF.

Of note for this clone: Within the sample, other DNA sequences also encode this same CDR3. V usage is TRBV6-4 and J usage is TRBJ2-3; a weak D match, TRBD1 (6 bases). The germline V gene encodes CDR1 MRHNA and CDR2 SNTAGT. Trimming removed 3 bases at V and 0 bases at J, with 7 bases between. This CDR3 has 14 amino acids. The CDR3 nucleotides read TGTGCCAGCAGTGAACAGGGAAGCACAGATACGCAGTATTTT. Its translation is CASSEQGSTDTQYF.

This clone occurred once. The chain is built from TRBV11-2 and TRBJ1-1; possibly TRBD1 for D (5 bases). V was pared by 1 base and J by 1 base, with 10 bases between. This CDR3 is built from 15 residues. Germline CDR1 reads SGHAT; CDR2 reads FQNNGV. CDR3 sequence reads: CASSLGVRANTEAFF. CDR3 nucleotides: TGTGCCAGCAGCTTAGGTGTCAGGGCGAACACTGAAGCTTTCTTT.

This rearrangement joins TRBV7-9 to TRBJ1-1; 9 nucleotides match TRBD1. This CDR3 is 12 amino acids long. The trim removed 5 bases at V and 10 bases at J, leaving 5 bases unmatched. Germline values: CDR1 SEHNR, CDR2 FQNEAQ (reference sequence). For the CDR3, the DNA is TGTGCCAGCAGCCCTGGACAGGGGAGAGCTTTCTTT. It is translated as CASSPGQGRAFF.

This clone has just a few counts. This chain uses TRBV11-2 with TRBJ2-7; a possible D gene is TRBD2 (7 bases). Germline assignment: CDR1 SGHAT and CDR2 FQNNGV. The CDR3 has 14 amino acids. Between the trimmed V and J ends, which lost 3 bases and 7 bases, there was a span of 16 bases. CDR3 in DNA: TGTGCCAGCAGCTTGGGGGGGCGCCGGGGGGAGCAGTACTTC. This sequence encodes CASSLGGRRGEQYF.

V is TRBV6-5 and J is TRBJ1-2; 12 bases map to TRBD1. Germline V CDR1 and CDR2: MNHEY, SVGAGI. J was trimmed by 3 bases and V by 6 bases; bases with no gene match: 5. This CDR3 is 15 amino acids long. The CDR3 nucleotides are TGTGCCAGCAGAGGGACAGGGGGCGCCCACTATGGCTACACCTTC. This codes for CASRGTGGAHYGYTF.